This record looks at one T cell receptor beta chain sequence and its context. Each patient gave between 1 and 8 samples of peripheral blood mononuclear cells, which were collected pretreatment and during treatment. There are 11 residues in the CDR3. Deletions cut 9 bases from V and 1 base from J, with 7 bases between. Germline values: CDR1 SNHLY, CDR2 FYNNEI. The sample originates from a study of PD-L1 blockade in urothelial cancer. Study context: Analyses used blood from 3 weeks (second dose) and 6 weeks after treatment start. Peripheral blood specimens exhibited a median yield of approximately 150,000 T cells.

The method was immunoSEQ multiplex PCR; TCRdb's version includes in-frame clones alone and lacks a portion of them. The repertoire holds 50,000 to 60,000 clones, approximately 86% seen once, with 2.9% in the top ten. The chain joins TRBV2 to TRBJ2-7, with D tentatively TRBD1 (5 bases). The origin of this receptor is a man aged 45-60 years with urothelial cancer. Source: PBMCs, taken around atezolizumab (anti-PD-L1) treatment. DNA for the CDR3: TGTGCCAGTAGACAGTCCTACGAGCAGTACTTC. It specifies CASRQSYEQYF.